What follows are 3 T cell receptor beta chains derived from one specimen sequenced in a study of blood T cells in healthy people across ages. With a J-beta primer mix and a sample-barcoded 5' primer, a second PCR ran about 7 to 12 cycles. TCRdb re-called the 5' RACE reads through MiXCR, storing one row per CDR3 protein. The table shows approximately 730,000 distinct CDR3 sequences, with approximately 55% occurring only once. Sequencing input: blood. The receptors derive from a man older than 75 in good health.

This clonotype showed up just a few times. The chain is built from TRBV25-1 and TRBJ1-6, with D uncertain. Germline V CDR1 and CDR2: MGHDK, SYGVNS. The CDR3 extends over 15 amino acids. Trimming pared 2 bases from V and 10 bases from J, leaving 15 bases between. CDR3 in amino acids: CASSEGQSVVSPLHF. CDR3 DNA sequence: TGTGCCAGCAGTGAAGGGCAGTCGGTCGTGTCACCCCTCCACTTT.

V gene TRBV20-1 combines with J gene TRBJ1-5; 9 bases are a match to TRBD1. J gave up 3 bases and V 0 bases, and 6 bases lay outside the gene matches. From germline, CDR1 is DFQATT and CDR2 SNEGSKA (reference sequence). The CDR3 runs to 16 residues. Here the CDR3 reads CSARDWAQGANQPQHF. The CDR3 nucleotides read TGCAGTGCTAGAGATTGGGCACAGGGGGCCAATCAGCCCCAGCATTTT.

This chain connects TRBV5-1 to TRBJ1-1; D unresolved. The length of the CDR3 is 15 residues. CDR1 and CDR2 (germline): SGHRS, YFSETQ. Trimming removed 4 bases at V and 0 bases at J, with 13 bases between. CDR3 in amino acids: CASSPDEALNTEAFF. The CDR3 bases are TGCGCCAGCAGCCCCGACGAGGCCTTGAACACTGAAGCTTTCTTT.